This TCR beta chain was retrieved from a study of blood T cells in healthy people across ages. Regarding the study as a whole: Age showed a roughly linear inverse relationship with TCR beta diversity per million T cells.

The use of a sample-barcoded 5' primer and a J-beta primer mix characterized a second PCR of 7 to 11 cycles. TCRdb reprocessed the 5' RACE reads with MiXCR, giving one entry per CDR3 protein. The sample consists of 650,000 to 950,000 distinct CDR3 sequences, 40% to 50% of them appearing once. This CDR3 contains 15 residues. The V gene end was trimmed by 2 bases and the J gene end by 2 bases; junction bases not matched to a gene: 2. Comment on this clonotype: The target antigen is unknown.

The donors, all healthy, were Caucasians living in Russia, aged about 6 to 95. Staff drew around 10 milliliters of peripheral blood from each donor. Each sample provided at least 5 micrograms of extracted total RNA. V is TRBV12-3 or TRBV12-4 and J is TRBJ2-5, with 10 nucleotides matching TRBD2. Material for sequencing was blood. This receptor was taken from a man aged 55 to 70 in good health. This CDR3 is CASSLTSGIQETQYF. CDR3 sequence (DNA): TGTGCCAGCAGTTTAACTAGCGGGATTCAAGAGACCCAGTACTTC.